The clone carrying this TCR beta chain appeared a single time. The data belong to a study of cytomegalovirus exposure and HLA in healthy donors. Germline V gene sequence: CDR1 WNHNN, CDR2 SYGVQD (reference sequence). CDR3 size: 15 residues. V lost 10 bases to trimming and J lost 4 bases; unmatched junction nucleotides: 10. PCR amplification relied on 60 Vbeta primers (plus 13 Jbeta primers). Here immunoSEQ multiplex PCR was the method, and the copy in TCRdb shows in-frame clones only, minus some. Of about 190,000 clones in the sample, 75% to 90% were seen once. The receptor was derived from a woman aged 18-35 years in good health and CMV-seronegative. The chain employs TRBV10-1 and TRBJ1-6; 7 bases are a match to TRBD1. The sample consisted of PBMCs. CDR3 sequence: CATPTPGGYNSPLHF. CDR3 sequence (DNA): TGCGCCACCCCAACGCCAGGGGGATATAATTCACCCCTCCACTTT.